Below are 7 T cell receptor beta chains sequenced from a single sample in a study of blood T cell repertoires in COVID-19. Using immunoSEQ multiplex PCR, the repertoire was profiled, and TCRdb retains in-frame clones only, with some absent. Among roughly 40,000 clones, approximately 89% were seen once, and the ten largest hold 7.5% to 10%. Source material: peripheral blood. The source of these receptors is a woman in her seventies with acute or convalescent COVID-19.

The chain is built from TRBV7-2 and TRBJ2-3; tentative D call: TRBD1 (5 bases). Deletions cut 2 bases from V and 1 base from J, with 10 bases between. The CDR3 spans 15 residues. CDR1 SGHTA and CDR2 FQGNSA come from the germline V gene. The CDR3 loop is CASSLTFRGTDTQYF. DNA of the CDR3: TGTGCCAGCAGCTTAACGTTCAGGGGCACAGATACGCAGTATTTT.

This chain uses TRBV3-1 (or the pseudogene TRBV3-2) with TRBJ2-7; D is undetermined. The CDR3 loop spans 14 amino acids. V lost 1 base and J 4 bases, leaving 11 bases between the germline ends. Germline assignment: CDR1 LGHDT and CDR2 YNNKEL (reference sequence). Here the CDR3 reads CASSQANRRYEQYV. DNA of the CDR3: TGTGCCAGCAGCCAAGCCAACCGTAGATACGAGCAGTACGTC.

V is TRBV6-1 and J is TRBJ1-1; 7 bases map to TRBD1. Per the germline V gene, CDR1 is MNHNS and CDR2 is SASEGT. The junction had 6 bases not matched to a gene; V was cut back by 1 base and J by 1 base. CDR3 length equals 16 residues. Written as DNA, the CDR3 is TGTGCCAGCAGTGAAGGACAGGGTCCAGGGAACACTGAAGCTTTCTTT. Amino acids: CASSEGQGPGNTEAFF.

The gene calls are TRBV7-3 and TRBJ2-1; 7 bases are a match to TRBD1. Trimming at V came to 6 bases and at J to 4 bases, leaving 9 bases not matched to a gene. The germline CDR1 and CDR2 sequences are SGHTA and FQGTGA. The CDR3 is 15 amino acids. CDR3 region: CASSPTGTEYNEQFF. In DNA, the CDR3 is TGTGCCAGCAGTCCTACCGGGACAGAATACAATGAGCAGTTCTTC.

This rearrangement joins TRBV11-2 to TRBJ2-1; perhaps TRBD1 as D (5 bases). V was shortened by 1 base and J by 8 bases, with 21 bases between the two germline ends. This CDR3 spans 17 amino acids. Germline assignment: CDR1 SGHAT and CDR2 FQNNGV. CDR3 in DNA: TGTGCCAGCAGCTTAGTTAGGCCAGGGTCTTTATCCCATGAGCAGTTCTTC. This gives the protein CASSLVRPGSLSHEQFF.

This clone occurred once. CDR3 in amino acids: CASSLIAGTGGVGQPQHF. CDR3 DNA sequence: TGTGCCAGCAGCTTAATAGCCGGGACAGGGGGCGTGGGTCAGCCCCAGCATTTT. The chain joins TRBV7-2 to TRBJ1-5; the match to TRBD1 covers 12 bases. With 2 bases clipped from V and 6 bases from J, the junction kept 11 bases outside the gene matches. Germline lookup yields CDR1 SGHTA and CDR2 FQGNSA. The CDR3 is 18 amino acids.

The genes are TRBV6-2 or TRBV6-3 and TRBJ1-2, with 7 bases matching TRBD1. This CDR3 region has 14 residues. The ends lost 2 bases at V and 12 bases at J; junction bases unmatched: 12. Germline-derived CDR1 and CDR2 are MNHEY and SVGEGT. For the CDR3, the DNA is TGTGCCAGCAGTTACGGCGGACAGGTAGCGAGGCACACCTTC. It translates to CASSYGGQVARHTF.